This TCR beta chain was sequenced for a study of T cells after yellow fever vaccination. Whole-study context: Where fractions had low cell numbers, libraries were prepared from them with the SMART-Seq v4 Ultra Low Input RNA kit. The study's findings and limits: Subsequent booster samples again held most clones from primary vaccination (under 98% CD4, about 90% CD8).

TCRdb passed the 5' RACE reads through MiXCR, listing each CDR3 protein once. The repertoire holds more than 110,000 distinct CDR3 sequences, with 5% to 7.5% as singletons. Notes on this clonotype: As yet, its antigen is unknown.

V dropped 1 base and J dropped 0 bases, with 10 bases sitting between them. Germline V gene lookup returns CDR1 DFQATT and CDR2 SNEGSKA (reference sequence). The CDR3 extends over 15 amino acids. The chain is built from TRBV20-1 and TRBJ2-1; D is uncertain. This specimen was CD4+ T cells sorted from PBMCs, taken 10 days after the yellow fever booster vaccination. This clonotype originated in a young man who received the YFV17D yellow fever vaccine. In DNA, the CDR3 is TGCAGTGCTAGAGGTTTTGAGAGCTCCTACAATGAGCAGTTCTTC. Encoded protein: CSARGFESSYNEQFF.